The entry below gives a single T cell receptor beta chain sequence along with its context. The antigen is undetermined. The record originates from a study of OX40 agonist ivuxolimab in advanced cancers. The germline CDR1 and CDR2 sequences are SNHLY and FYNNEI. The CDR3 has 17 amino acids. V was trimmed by 7 bases and J by 1 base, leaving 22 bases between them. TCRdb's table, derived via immunoSEQ multiplex PCR, lists solely in-frame clones and lacks some. The sample shows approximately 48,000 clones, about 80% of them seen only once. Study-wide results and limits: Expanded clones were, on average, more numerous in CD8+ T cells than in CD4+.

The V call is TRBV2, the J call TRBJ1-2; D is perhaps TRBD1 (5 bases). The specimen was CD4+ or CD8+ T cells sorted from blood, collected in a trial of the OX40 agonist ivuxolimab. This clonotype was sampled from an adult with an advanced solid tumor such as melanoma, head and neck, liver or kidney cancer. CDR3 nucleotides: TGTGCCAGCACTGAGGGCTGGGCGGGGCTTAGTAACTATGGCTACACCTTC. Residues: CASTEGWAGLSNYGYTF.